This is a list of T cell receptor beta chains from one sample in a study of identical twins. TCRdb redid the calling of the 5' RACE reads with MiXCR, one entry per CDR3 protein. Among under 800,000 distinct CDR3 sequences listed, 21% were seen once. These sequences were also reported in another study, on T cells expressing NK-cell markers.

The sample comprised PBMCs. The receptors come from a woman aged 18-29 years in good health. Each CDR3 is given with its conserved first and last residue. The D gene is left open where the match is weak. Size tells how often a clone was seen (once, few, many) or the class of an expanded clone, and some rows leave it out.

d_gene: .
j_gene: TRBJ2-5
abundance: .
v_gene: TRBV2
CDR3nt: TGTGCCAGCAGGGTGGGGACAGAGACCCAGTACTTC
CDR3aa: CASRVGTETQYF

d_gene: .
j_gene: TRBJ1-1
abundance: .
v_gene: TRBV20-1
CDR3nt: TGCAGTGCTAGAGACGGTAAGGGGAGCACTGAAGCTTTCTTT
CDR3aa: CSARDGKGSTEAFF

d_gene: TRBD1
j_gene: TRBJ2-7
abundance: .
v_gene: TRBV12-3/TRBV12-4
CDR3nt: TGTGCCAGCAGCCAAGGGACAGGGGGAAGCGAGCAGTACTTC
CDR3aa: CASSQGTGGSEQYF

d_gene: TRBD1
j_gene: TRBJ1-2
abundance: many
v_gene: TRBV20-1
CDR3nt: TGCAGTGCTAGTTTGGACAGGGGATTGTACCATGGCTACACCTTC
CDR3aa: CSASLDRGLYHGYTF

d_gene: .
j_gene: TRBJ2-7
abundance: .
v_gene: TRBV20-1
CDR3nt: TGCAGTGCTAGAACGTCACGGAGCTCCTACGAGCAGTACTTC
CDR3aa: CSARTSRSSYEQYF

d_gene: TRBD1
j_gene: TRBJ2-7
abundance: few
v_gene: TRBV4-1
CDR3nt: TGCGCCAGCAGCCAAGATAGGGGGACAGCCTACGAGCAGTACTTC
CDR3aa: CASSQDRGTAYEQYF

d_gene: .
j_gene: TRBJ2-1
abundance: few
v_gene: TRBV29-1
CDR3nt: TGCAGCGTTGAATCCGACGTTTTCGATGAGCAGTTCTTC
CDR3aa: CSVESDVFDEQFF

d_gene: .
j_gene: TRBJ2-7
abundance: few
v_gene: TRBV6-2/TRBV6-3
CDR3nt: TGTGCCAGCAGTTACGGAGGACAGTACACCTACGAGCAGTACTTC
CDR3aa: CASSYGGQYTYEQYF

d_gene: TRBD1
j_gene: TRBJ1-6
abundance: .
v_gene: TRBV5-5
CDR3nt: TGTGCCAGCAGCTTACTGACAGGGGATAATTCACCCCTCCACTTT
CDR3aa: CASSLLTGDNSPLHF

d_gene: TRBD2
j_gene: TRBJ2-1
abundance: .
v_gene: TRBV12-3/TRBV12-4
CDR3nt: TGTGCCTGCAGTTTAGCTCTAGCGGGCTACTCCTACAATGAGCAGTTCTTC
CDR3aa: CACSLALAGYSYNEQFF

d_gene: .
j_gene: TRBJ2-1
abundance: many
v_gene: TRBV5-1
CDR3nt: TGCGCCAGCAGCAGGACCTACAATGAGCAGTTCTTC
CDR3aa: CASSRTYNEQFF

d_gene: TRBD2
j_gene: TRBJ2-3
abundance: few
v_gene: TRBV5-6
CDR3nt: TGTGCCAGCAGCTTGGTGGCTAGCGGACAGTATTTT
CDR3aa: CASSLVASGQYF

d_gene: .
j_gene: TRBJ2-7
abundance: .
v_gene: TRBV20-1
CDR3nt: TGCAGTGCTAGATCCCCCGCCTGGGAGCAGTACTTC
CDR3aa: CSARSPAWEQYF

d_gene: .
j_gene: TRBJ2-3
abundance: few
v_gene: TRBV7-2
CDR3nt: TGTGCCAGCAGGCGCACAAGTAGCACAGATACGCAGTATTTT
CDR3aa: CASRRTSSTDTQYF

d_gene: .
j_gene: TRBJ2-1
abundance: many
v_gene: TRBV12-3/TRBV12-4
CDR3nt: TGTGCCAGCAGTTTACACAGGCCAAATGAGCAGTTCTTC
CDR3aa: CASSLHRPNEQFF

d_gene: TRBD2
j_gene: TRBJ2-3
abundance: .
v_gene: TRBV20-1
CDR3nt: TGCAGTGCTATTAGCGGGGGGGCAACAGATACGCAGTATTTT
CDR3aa: CSAISGGATDTQYF

d_gene: .
j_gene: TRBJ1-5
abundance: few
v_gene: TRBV12-3/TRBV12-4
CDR3nt: TGTGCCAGCAGTTTAGGTACGACCAATCAGCCCCAGCATTTT
CDR3aa: CASSLGTTNQPQHF

d_gene: .
j_gene: TRBJ2-3
abundance: few
v_gene: TRBV27
CDR3nt: TGTGCCAGCACCCCCCCCGGGGGCCTAAAGGGGGGAGATACGCAGTATTTT
CDR3aa: CASTPPGGLKGGDTQYF

d_gene: .
j_gene: TRBJ2-7
abundance: few
v_gene: TRBV6-1
CDR3nt: TGTGCCAGCAGTGATGAGGGGTCCGCCTACGAGCAGTACTTC
CDR3aa: CASSDEGSAYEQYF

d_gene: .
j_gene: TRBJ1-1
abundance: .
v_gene: TRBV3-1
CDR3nt: TGTGCCAGCGGCTGGGGGGTAGGGCAATTGAACACTGAAGCTTTCTTT
CDR3aa: CASGWGVGQLNTEAFF

d_gene: TRBD1
j_gene: TRBJ2-1
abundance: many
v_gene: TRBV12-3/TRBV12-4
CDR3nt: TGTGCCAGCAGTCTCGGGGGGACAGGGGAAAGGCAGCAGTTCTTC
CDR3aa: CASSLGGTGERQQFF

d_gene: .
j_gene: TRBJ2-5
abundance: few
v_gene: TRBV6-2/TRBV6-3
CDR3nt: TGTGCCAGCAGTCATCAGACCGAGACCCAGTACTTC
CDR3aa: CASSHQTETQYF

d_gene: .
j_gene: TRBJ2-1
abundance: many
v_gene: TRBV5-1
CDR3nt: TGCGCCAGCAGCTTGGAGGCCCGGGGTGAGCAGTTCTTC
CDR3aa: CASSLEARGEQFF

d_gene: .
j_gene: TRBJ2-1
abundance: few
v_gene: TRBV7-2
CDR3nt: TGTGCCAGCAGCTTAGATGGACTAGAGCAGTTCTTC
CDR3aa: CASSLDGLEQFF

d_gene: .
j_gene: TRBJ1-2
abundance: few
v_gene: TRBV7-2
CDR3nt: TGTGCCAGCAGCTTATACTGGGGAGAGGGGACTGGCTACACCTTC
CDR3aa: CASSLYWGEGTGYTF

d_gene: .
j_gene: TRBJ2-3
abundance: .
v_gene: TRBV5-1
CDR3nt: TGCGCCAGCAGCCCCTCCTCGACTGTCACAGATACGCAGTATTTT
CDR3aa: CASSPSSTVTDTQYF

d_gene: .
j_gene: TRBJ2-7
abundance: .
v_gene: TRBV7-2
CDR3nt: TGTGCCAGCAGCCCTTCCTTCTACGAGCAGTACTTC
CDR3aa: CASSPSFYEQYF

d_gene: TRBD2
j_gene: TRBJ2-3
abundance: .
v_gene: TRBV3-1
CDR3nt: TGTGCCAGCAGTTCTTTACGGACTAGCGGGGGCCGGGCAGATACGCAGTATTTT
CDR3aa: CASSSLRTSGGRADTQYF

d_gene: .
j_gene: TRBJ2-2
abundance: few
v_gene: TRBV5-1
CDR3nt: TGCGCCAGCGGGCAGGGTGACACCGGGGAGCTGTTTTTT
CDR3aa: CASGQGDTGELFF

d_gene: .
j_gene: TRBJ2-6
abundance: few
v_gene: TRBV18
CDR3nt: TGTGCCAGCTCACCACCCCCCCACTCTGGGGCCAACGTCCTGACTTTC
CDR3aa: CASSPPPHSGANVLTF

d_gene: .
j_gene: TRBJ2-7
abundance: few
v_gene: TRBV20-1
CDR3nt: TGCAGTGCTAGATCGGGGGTCGGCTACGAGCAGTACTTC
CDR3aa: CSARSGVGYEQYF

d_gene: .
j_gene: TRBJ2-2
abundance: .
v_gene: TRBV24-1
CDR3nt: TGTGCCACGGGCGGAGAGAACACCGGGGAGCTGTTTTTT
CDR3aa: CATGGENTGELFF

d_gene: TRBD2
j_gene: TRBJ2-3
abundance: .
v_gene: TRBV15
CDR3nt: TGTGCCACCAGCAGTAGCGGGAGCTCAGATACGCAGTATTTT
CDR3aa: CATSSSGSSDTQYF

d_gene: TRBD1
j_gene: TRBJ2-1
abundance: many
v_gene: TRBV29-1
CDR3nt: TGCAGCGTTCAGGGGGCGATAGGCAATGAGCAGTTCTTC
CDR3aa: CSVQGAIGNEQFF

d_gene: .
j_gene: TRBJ2-1
abundance: few
v_gene: TRBV20-1
CDR3nt: TGCAGTGCTAAGATCTCCTACAATGAGCAGTTCTTC
CDR3aa: CSAKISYNEQFF

d_gene: .
j_gene: TRBJ2-7
abundance: .
v_gene: TRBV5-1
CDR3nt: TGCGCCAGCAGCTCCGAATTCTACGAGCAGTACTTC
CDR3aa: CASSSEFYEQYF

d_gene: TRBD2
j_gene: TRBJ2-6
abundance: .
v_gene: TRBV9
CDR3nt: TGTGCCAGCAGGACTAGCGGGGGCTCAAGCTCTGGGGCCAACGTCCTGACTTTC
CDR3aa: CASRTSGGSSSGANVLTF

d_gene: TRBD1
j_gene: TRBJ2-2
abundance: .
v_gene: TRBV2
CDR3nt: TGTGCCAGCAGTGATGAGGGACAGGGGATTTGGAACACCGGGGAGCTGTTTTTT
CDR3aa: CASSDEGQGIWNTGELFF

d_gene: TRBD2
j_gene: TRBJ2-7
abundance: .
v_gene: TRBV20-1
CDR3nt: TGCAGTGCTAGGGAGGAGGGGACTAGCGGGAGTATGTCCTACGAGCAGTACTTC
CDR3aa: CSAREEGTSGSMSYEQYF

d_gene: .
j_gene: TRBJ2-2
abundance: .
v_gene: TRBV6-1
CDR3nt: TGTGCCACCAGGATTAGTCCGGTTCCAACCGGGGAGCTGTTTTTT
CDR3aa: CATRISPVPTGELFF

d_gene: .
j_gene: TRBJ2-7
abundance: .
v_gene: TRBV27
CDR3nt: TGTGCCAGCAGTCCCGAGAAGGGGCAGCCCCCCTACGAGCAGTACTTC
CDR3aa: CASSPEKGQPPYEQYF

d_gene: TRBD2
j_gene: TRBJ2-1
abundance: many
v_gene: TRBV15
CDR3nt: TGTGCCACCAGCAGAGCCACAGGTCCCCGGGGGGGTGAGCAGTTCTTC
CDR3aa: CATSRATGPRGGEQFF

d_gene: TRBD2
j_gene: TRBJ2-5
abundance: .
v_gene: TRBV30
CDR3nt: TGTGCCTGGAGAGCGGGAGGAGAGACCCAGTACTTC
CDR3aa: CAWRAGGETQYF

d_gene: .
j_gene: TRBJ1-2
abundance: .
v_gene: TRBV20-1
CDR3nt: TGCAGTGCCCCGATTATCTATGGCTACACCTTC
CDR3aa: CSAPIIYGYTF

d_gene: .
j_gene: TRBJ2-1
abundance: few
v_gene: TRBV5-1
CDR3nt: TGCGCCAGCGGGCAATGGACCAATGAGCAGTTCTTC
CDR3aa: CASGQWTNEQFF

d_gene: .
j_gene: TRBJ2-2
abundance: few
v_gene: TRBV10-3
CDR3nt: TGTGCCATCAGTGATCCCGGGGAAACCGGGGAGCTGTTTTTT
CDR3aa: CAISDPGETGELFF

d_gene: .
j_gene: TRBJ1-2
abundance: few
v_gene: TRBV7-2
CDR3nt: TGTGCCAGCAGCTTAGTTGGGGCCCAACACACCTTC
CDR3aa: CASSLVGAQHTF

d_gene: TRBD1
j_gene: TRBJ2-2
abundance: many
v_gene: TRBV6-1
CDR3nt: TGTGCCAGCAGTCCTTGGACAGGGCCGAACACCGGGGAGCTGTTTTTT
CDR3aa: CASSPWTGPNTGELFF

d_gene: .
j_gene: TRBJ2-7
abundance: .
v_gene: TRBV5-1
CDR3nt: TGCGCCAGCGCCGAAGCCCTTGGGCCGCACTACGAGCAGTACTTC
CDR3aa: CASAEALGPHYEQYF

d_gene: TRBD2
j_gene: TRBJ2-3
abundance: once
v_gene: TRBV7-8
CDR3nt: TGTGCCAGCAGCCGGCGACTAGCGGGAGGATCGGATACGCAGTATTTT
CDR3aa: CASSRRLAGGSDTQYF

d_gene: .
j_gene: TRBJ2-2
abundance: few
v_gene: TRBV29-1
CDR3nt: TGCAGCGTTGAGGTCAACGCGAACACCGGGGAGCTGTTTTTT
CDR3aa: CSVEVNANTGELFF

d_gene: TRBD2
j_gene: TRBJ2-2
abundance: few
v_gene: TRBV6-2/TRBV6-3
CDR3nt: TGTGCCAGCAGTTTGACCGGGACTAGCGGGAGGCGGGGAACCGGGGAGCTGTTTTTT
CDR3aa: CASSLTGTSGRRGTGELFF

d_gene: TRBD2
j_gene: TRBJ2-3
abundance: many
v_gene: TRBV6-4
CDR3nt: TGTGCCAGCAGTGCCTCGACTAGCGGGGGGGCAGATACGCAGTATTTT
CDR3aa: CASSASTSGGADTQYF

d_gene: TRBD1
j_gene: TRBJ2-7
abundance: .
v_gene: TRBV7-9
CDR3nt: TGTGCCAGCAGCTCCCGGGACAGATCCTACGAGCAGTACTTC
CDR3aa: CASSSRDRSYEQYF